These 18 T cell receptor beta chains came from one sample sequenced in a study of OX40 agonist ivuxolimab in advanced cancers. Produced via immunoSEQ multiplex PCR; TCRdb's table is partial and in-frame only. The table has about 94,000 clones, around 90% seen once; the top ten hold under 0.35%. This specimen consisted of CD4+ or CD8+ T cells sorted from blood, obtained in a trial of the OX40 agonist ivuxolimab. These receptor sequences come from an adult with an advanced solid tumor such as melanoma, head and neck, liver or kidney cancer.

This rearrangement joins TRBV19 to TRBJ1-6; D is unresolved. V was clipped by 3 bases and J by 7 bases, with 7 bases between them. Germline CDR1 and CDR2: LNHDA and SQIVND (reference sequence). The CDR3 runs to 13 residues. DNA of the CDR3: TGTGCCAGTAGTATGTCTCAGAATTCACCCCTCCACTTT. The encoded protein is CASSMSQNSPLHF.

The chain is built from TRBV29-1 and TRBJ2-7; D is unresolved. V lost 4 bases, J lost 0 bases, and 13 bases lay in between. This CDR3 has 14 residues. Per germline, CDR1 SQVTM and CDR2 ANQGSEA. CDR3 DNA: TGCAGCGTTGTCCGGCCCTCGAGCTCCTACGAGCAGTACTTC. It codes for CSVVRPSSSYEQYF.

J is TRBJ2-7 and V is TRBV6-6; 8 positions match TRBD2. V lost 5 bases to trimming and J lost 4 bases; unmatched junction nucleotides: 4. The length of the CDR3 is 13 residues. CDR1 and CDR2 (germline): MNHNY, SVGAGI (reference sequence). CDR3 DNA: TGTGCCAGCAGTACCGGACTAGCATACGAGCAGTACTTC. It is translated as CASSTGLAYEQYF.

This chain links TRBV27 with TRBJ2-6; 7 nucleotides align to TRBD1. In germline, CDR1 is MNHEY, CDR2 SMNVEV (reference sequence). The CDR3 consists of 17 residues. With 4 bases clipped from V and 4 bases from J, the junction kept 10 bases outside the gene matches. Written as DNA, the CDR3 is TGTGCCAGCAGTTCCAGACGACAGGGCTCCGGGGCCAACGTCCTGACTTTC. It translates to CASSSRRQGSGANVLTF.

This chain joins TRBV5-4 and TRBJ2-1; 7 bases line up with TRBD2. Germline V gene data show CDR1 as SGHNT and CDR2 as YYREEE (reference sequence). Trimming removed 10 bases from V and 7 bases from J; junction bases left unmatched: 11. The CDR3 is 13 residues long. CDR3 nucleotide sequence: TGTGCCGGCGGGAGCGTTAGCGAGAATGAGCAGTTCTTC. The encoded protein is CAGGSVSENEQFF. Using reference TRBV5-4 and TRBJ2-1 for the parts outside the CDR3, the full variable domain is ETGVTQSPTHLIKTRGQQVTLRCSSQSGHNTVSWYQQALGQGPQFIFQYYREEENGRGNFPPRFSGLQFPNYSSELNVNALELDDSALYLCAGGSVSENEQFFGPGTRLTVL.

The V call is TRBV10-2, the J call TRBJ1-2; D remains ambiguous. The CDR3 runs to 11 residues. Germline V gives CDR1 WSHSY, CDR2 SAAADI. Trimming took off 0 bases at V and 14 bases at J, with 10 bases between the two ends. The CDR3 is CASSESQDITF. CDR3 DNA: TGCGCCAGCAGTGAGTCGCAAGATATAACCTTC.

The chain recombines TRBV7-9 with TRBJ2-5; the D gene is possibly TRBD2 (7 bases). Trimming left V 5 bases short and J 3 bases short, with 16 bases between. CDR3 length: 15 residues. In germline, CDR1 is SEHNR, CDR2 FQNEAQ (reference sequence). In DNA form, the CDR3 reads TGTGCCAGCAGCCCGGGGCGGGGGCCCGAAGAGACCCAGTACTTC. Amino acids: CASSPGRGPEETQYF.

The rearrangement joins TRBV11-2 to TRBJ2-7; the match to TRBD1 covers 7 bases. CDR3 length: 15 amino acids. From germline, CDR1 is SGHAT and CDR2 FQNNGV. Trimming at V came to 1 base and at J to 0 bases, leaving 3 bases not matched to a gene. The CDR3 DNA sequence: TGTGCCAGCAGCTTAGTAAGGGGGCTCTCCTACGAGCAGTACTTC. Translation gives CASSLVRGLSYEQYF.

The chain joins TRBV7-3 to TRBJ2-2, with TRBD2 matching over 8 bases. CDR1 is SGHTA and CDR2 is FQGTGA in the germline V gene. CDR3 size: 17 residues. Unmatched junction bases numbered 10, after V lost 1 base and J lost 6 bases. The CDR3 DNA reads TGTGCCAGCAGCTTAATGGTTAGCGGGGTCAGGTCCGGGGAGCTGTTTTTT. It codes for CASSLMVSGVRSGELFF.

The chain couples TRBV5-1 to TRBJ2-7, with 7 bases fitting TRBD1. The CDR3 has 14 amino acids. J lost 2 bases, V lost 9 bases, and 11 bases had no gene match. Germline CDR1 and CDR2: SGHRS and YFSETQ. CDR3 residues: CATRPDRTTYEQYF. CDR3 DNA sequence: TGCGCCACGAGACCGGACAGGACCACCTACGAGCAGTACTTC.

CDR3 loop: CASSFGGSYEQYF. In DNA, the CDR3 is TGTGCCAGCAGCTTTGGGGGGTCCTACGAGCAGTACTTC. The chain has TRBV11-2 and TRBJ2-7; D is perhaps TRBD2 (6 bases). Germline assignment: CDR1 SGHAT and CDR2 FQNNGV. There are 13 residues in the CDR3. Trimming shortened V by 3 bases and J by 1 base, and 7 bases separated the two germline ends.

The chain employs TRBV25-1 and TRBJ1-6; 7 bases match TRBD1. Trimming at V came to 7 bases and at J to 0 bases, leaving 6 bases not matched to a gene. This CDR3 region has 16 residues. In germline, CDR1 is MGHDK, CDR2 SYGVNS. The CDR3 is CASTGQASSYNSPLHF. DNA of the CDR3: TGTGCCAGCACTGGACAGGCTAGCTCCTATAATTCACCCCTCCACTTT.

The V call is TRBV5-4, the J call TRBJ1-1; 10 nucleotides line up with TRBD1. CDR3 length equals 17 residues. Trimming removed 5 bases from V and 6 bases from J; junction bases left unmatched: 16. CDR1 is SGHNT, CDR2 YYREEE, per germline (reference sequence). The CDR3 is CASRRTGGTVNRAEAFF. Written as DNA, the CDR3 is TGTGCCAGCAGGAGGACAGGGGGAACCGTCAATCGGGCTGAAGCTTTCTTT. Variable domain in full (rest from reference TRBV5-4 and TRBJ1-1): ETGVTQSPTHLIKTRGQQVTLRCSSQSGHNTVSWYQQALGQGPQFIFQYYREEENGRGNFPPRFSGLQFPNYSSELNVNALELDDSALYLCASRRTGGTVNRAEAFFGQGTRLTVV.

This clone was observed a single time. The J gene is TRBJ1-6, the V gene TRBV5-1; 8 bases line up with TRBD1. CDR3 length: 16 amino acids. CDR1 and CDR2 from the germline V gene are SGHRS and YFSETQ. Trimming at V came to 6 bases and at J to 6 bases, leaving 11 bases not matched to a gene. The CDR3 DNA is TGCGCCAGCACCATAGGGCCTGGACAGGGTAATTCACCCCTCCACTTT. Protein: CASTIGPGQGNSPLHF.

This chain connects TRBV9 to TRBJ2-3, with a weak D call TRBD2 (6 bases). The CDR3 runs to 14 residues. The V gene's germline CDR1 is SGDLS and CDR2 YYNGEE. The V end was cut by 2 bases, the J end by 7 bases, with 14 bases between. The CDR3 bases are TGTGCCAGCAGCGTCGGACAAGGACTAAATACGCAGTATTTT. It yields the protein CASSVGQGLNTQYF.

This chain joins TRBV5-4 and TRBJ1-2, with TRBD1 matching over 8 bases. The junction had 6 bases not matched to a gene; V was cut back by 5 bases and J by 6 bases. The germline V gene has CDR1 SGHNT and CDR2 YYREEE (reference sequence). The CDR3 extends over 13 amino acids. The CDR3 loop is CASSSDRGDGYTF. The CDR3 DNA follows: TGTGCCAGCAGTTCCGACAGGGGAGATGGCTACACCTTC.

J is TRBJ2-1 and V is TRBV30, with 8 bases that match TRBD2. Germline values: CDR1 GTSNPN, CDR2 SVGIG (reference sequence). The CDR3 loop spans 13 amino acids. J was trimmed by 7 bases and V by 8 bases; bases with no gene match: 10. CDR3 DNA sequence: TGTGCCCTAAGCGGGGGTGCGGGGAATGAGCAGTTCTTC. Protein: CALSGGAGNEQFF.

The CDR3 protein is CASKQGETQYF. The DNA of the CDR3 is TGTGCCAGCAAACAAGGGGAGACCCAGTACTTC. The gene calls are TRBV19 and TRBJ2-5; D call uncertain. The CDR3 length is 11 residues. Trimming pared 9 bases from V and 5 bases from J, leaving 10 bases between. The V gene's germline CDR1 is LNHDA and CDR2 SQIVND (reference sequence). The whole variable domain, remainder taken from reference TRBV19 and TRBJ2-5, is DGGITQSPKYLFRKEGQNVTLSCEQNLNHDAMYWYRQDPGQGLRLIYYSQIVNDFQKGDIAEGYSVSREKKESFPLTVTSAQKNPTAFYLCASKQGETQYFGPGTRLLVL.